This T cell receptor (beta chain) is from a study of blood T cell repertoires in COVID-19. Profiling relied on immunoSEQ multiplex PCR, and the TCRdb table lists in-frame clones only, not all of them. This table holds about 260,000 clones, 85% to 90% found once. Germline-derived CDR1 and CDR2 are MDHEN and SYDVKM. This CDR3 comprises 13 residues. V shed 6 bases, J shed 7 bases, and the junction held 6 bases outside the gene matches. Sequenced sample: peripheral blood. The chain carries TRBV28 and TRBJ1-5; 7 nucleotides align to TRBD1. The source is a woman aged 60-75 years with COVID-19, enrolled during active disease. The CDR3 here is CASRRDRVQPQHF. The CDR3, as DNA: TGTGCCAGCAGACGTGACAGGGTACAGCCCCAGCATTTT.